These 14 T cell receptor beta chains share one sample of origin, sequenced in a study of CD8+ T cells in alopecia areata. Extraction and reverse transcription of RNA yielded cDNA as the sequencing template. Repertoires were generated with immunoSEQ multiplex PCR, while TCRdb's copy carries only in-frame clones and drops some. The sample shows 90,000 to 120,000 clones, around 59% of them seen only once. The sequenced sample was CD8+ T cells sorted from blood. The receptors stem from a human donor in good health.

In DNA form, the CDR3 reads TGCGCCAGCAGCGCCCGGACAGGGTCTAATGAAAAACTGTTTTTT. It yields the protein CASSARTGSNEKLFF. V gene TRBV4-1 combines with J gene TRBJ1-4, with TRBD1 identical over 8 bases. The trim removed 5 bases at V and 3 bases at J, leaving 5 bases unmatched. This CDR3 has 15 amino acids. Germline V gene data show CDR1 as MGHRA and CDR2 as YSYEKL.

The rearrangement joins TRBV29-1 to TRBJ2-1; 7 bases line up with TRBD1. V was clipped by 6 bases and J by 3 bases; unmatched bases: 8. CDR1 and CDR2 (germline): SQVTM, ANQGSEA. This CDR3 has 14 amino acids. The CDR3 protein is CSVPGTADYNEQFF. In nucleotides, the CDR3 is TGCAGCGTCCCCGGGACAGCAGACTACAATGAGCAGTTCTTC.

V and J are TRBV19 and TRBJ1-1; D ambiguous. The CDR3 extends over 13 amino acids. The V end lost 1 base, the J end lost 5 bases, and 8 bases lay between the germline ends. CDR1 LNHDA and CDR2 SQIVND come from the germline V gene (reference sequence). The CDR3 spells CASSIVLSTEAFF. The CDR3 nucleotides read TGTGCCAGTAGTATAGTGCTTTCGACTGAAGCTTTCTTT.

J is TRBJ1-2 and V is TRBV10-3; TRBD1 matches at 7 bases. The length of the CDR3 is 16 residues. Looked up from germline, CDR1 is ENHRY and CDR2 is SYGVKD. With 2 bases clipped from V and 6 bases from J, the junction kept 12 bases outside the gene matches. CDR3 sequence reads: CAISEPPLTGADGYTF. In nucleotides, the CDR3 is TGTGCCATCAGTGAGCCCCCTCTTACAGGGGCGGATGGCTACACCTTC.

Remarks on this clone: A far larger clone is off by one base, so a read error is likely. The sample has other DNA sequences that encode this CDR3 too. The V gene is TRBV11-2, the J gene TRBJ2-5, with 10 positions matching TRBD2. The germline gives CDR1 SGHAT, CDR2 FQNNGV. The CDR3 spans 18 residues. The J segment lost 5 bases and the V segment lost 2 bases, leaving 14 bases of the junction unmatched. CDR3 sequence: CASSLIASGGDVRETQYF. CDR3 nucleotides: TGTGCCAGCAGCTTAATAGCTAGCGGGGGAGATGTACGGGAGACCCAGTACTTC.

There are a few counts of this clone. This CDR3 is CSFTPWQAFF. CDR3 coding DNA: TGCAGTTTTACCCCATGGCAAGCTTTCTTT. This sequence joins TRBV20-1 and TRBJ1-1; D is unclear. The CDR3 is 10 residues long. V lost 8 bases, J lost 9 bases, and 13 bases lay in between. Germline V gene sequence: CDR1 DFQATT, CDR2 SNEGSKA (reference sequence).

This clone was observed many times. The chain uses TRBV28 and TRBJ1-1; unclear D gene. Germline V lookup: CDR1 MDHEN, CDR2 SYDVKM. Trimming shortened V by 7 bases and J by 1 base, and 28 bases separated the two germline ends. This CDR3 region has 19 residues. CDR3 sequence (DNA): TGTGCCAGCACCCTATCTCGTCTTATAGGTAATCAAGGGAACACTGAAGCTTTCTTT. This encodes CASTLSRLIGNQGNTEAFF.

The sample holds a few counts of this clone. V is TRBV25-1 and J is TRBJ1-3; TRBD1 aligns across 7 bases. CDR1 and CDR2 (germline): MGHDK, SYGVNS. Trimming cost V 3 bases and J 0 bases; bases outside gene matches: 11. The CDR3 length is 18 residues. The DNA of the CDR3 is TGTGCCAGCAGTGATCCCTCCGGGACAGACTACTCTGGAAACACCATATATTTT. Protein product: CASSDPSGTDYSGNTIYF.

V usage is TRBV7-9 and J usage is TRBJ2-3; D is undetermined. Germline CDR1 reads SEHNR; CDR2 reads FQNEAQ (reference sequence). The CDR3 consists of 16 residues. V was clipped by 1 base and J by 0 bases, with 11 bases between them. DNA of the CDR3: TGTGCCAGCAGCTTAGGGCCGCTCCATAGCACAGATACGCAGTATTTT. Protein sequence: CASSLGPLHSTDTQYF.

This clone has more than one count but fewer than ten. The chain is built from TRBV6-5 and TRBJ2-7; D is unresolved. The CDR3 length is 14 residues. Between the trimmed V and J ends, which lost 0 bases and 0 bases, there was a span of 6 bases. The germline gives CDR1 MNHEY, CDR2 SVGAGI. CDR3 nucleotides: TGTGCCAGCAGTTACTCAGGAGACTCCTACGAGCAGTACTTC. Translated: CASSYSGDSYEQYF.

This clone was seen only once. Additional DNA sequences in this sample encode the identical CDR3. The chain carries TRBV4-1 and TRBJ2-1; weak D call: TRBD2 (5 bases). V shed 0 bases and J shed 10 bases, with 7 bases lying between them. Per germline, CDR1 MGHRA and CDR2 YSYEKL. The CDR3 has 12 residues. In DNA, the CDR3 is TGCGCCAGCAGCCAAGATGGAGGAGAGCAGTTCTTC. Its translation is CASSQDGGEQFF.

The V call is TRBV13, the J call TRBJ2-1, with D uncertain. Germline CDR1 reads PRHDT; CDR2 reads FYEKMQ (reference sequence). The V end was cut by 4 bases, the J end by 6 bases, with 13 bases between. The CDR3 length is 14 residues. The CDR3 loop reads CASSSAWLANEQFF. CDR3 nucleotide sequence: TGTGCCAGCAGCTCAGCCTGGCTCGCCAATGAGCAGTTCTTC.

The rearrangement joins TRBV10-2 to TRBJ1-2; no reliable D call. CDR3 length equals 15 residues. Germline loops: CDR1 WSHSY, CDR2 SAAADI. Trimming cost V 3 bases and J 4 bases, with 15 bases left between them. CDR3 residues: CASSDEAALFYGYTF. The CDR3 nucleotides read TGCGCCAGCAGTGATGAAGCCGCACTTTTCTATGGCTACACCTTC.

This chain joins TRBV5-6 and TRBJ1-1, with a possible D match to TRBD1 (6 bases). CDR3 length equals 15 residues. Germline V gene data show CDR1 as SGHDT and CDR2 as YYEEEE. Deletions cut 0 bases from V and 6 bases from J, with 15 bases between. The CDR3 sequence is CASSLEVPGGPEAFF. The CDR3 bases are TGTGCCAGCAGCTTGGAGGTCCCTGGGGGCCCTGAAGCTTTCTTT.